The TCR beta chain described here comes from a study of T cell responses to AZD1222 COVID-19 vaccine (dated by TCRdb to 2020 to 2023). At the level of the whole study: Because spike-specific TCR depth and breadth did not differ between the two schedules, AZD1222 recipients who got a second dose at roughly 4 weeks were pooled with those who got a second dose at roughly 12 weeks. TCR sequencing covered 230 or so trial participants: around 210 given two doses of AZD1222 and 26 given two doses of MenACWY control vaccine. Trial participants were enrolled into age subgroups of 18-55, 56-69 and 70-plus years, which contained roughly 150, 30 and 60 TCR-sequenced participants, respectively.

In the paper's terms, the time point label means: baseline before first vaccination. Samples from vaccinated people were obtained from the UK trials COV001 and COV002, which included a single-blind randomized controlled phase 2/3 trial of AZD1222 (ChAdOx1 nCoV-19) in healthy adults. Trial participant PBMC samples were collected at day 0 and day 28 after the second dose for TCRbeta chain sequencing. A word on this clone: The specificity of this receptor is unknown. No base-level quality is on record; no much larger clone is a single base apart.

The CDR3 regions of human TCRbeta chains were analyzed by immunosequencing. The original methods were these. Repertoire TCRs were matched against a reference library of SARS-CoV-2-specific TCRs generated with the MIRA antigen-specificity platform. Breadth meant the fraction of unique TCRs that were SARS-CoV-2-associated, whereas depth meant the fraction of total T cells that were SARS-CoV-2-associated. Using the MIRA data, every spike-specific TCR was mapped to the spike region that the TCR reacted to and assigned to either a CD4 or a CD8 class. Log10-transformed breadth and depth values were compared by one-way ANOVA with Sidak's multiple comparisons tests. Here the immuneACCESS table is served through TCRdb, limited to in-frame sequences with V and J called. Missing clones are a known gap in these copies; in checked studies unresolved V genes cover under half, and the rest lacks a known reason. That table gives V, J and clone size, and the DNA gave D and trimming. The sample table records around 110,000 clones; 88% of these occur just once. Of the sample, about 10% is held by the ten largest clones.

V loses 9 bases, J loses 9 bases, and the germline ends lie 20 bases apart. The germline V gene (reference sequence) gives CDR1 as LNHNV and CDR2 as YYDKDF. There are 14 amino acids in the CDR3, from cysteine to phenylalanine inclusive. Of all the DNA, just the CDR3 is kept, 42 bases in frame from base 1. Broad study findings and their caveats: Reportedly, close to half of the unique spike-specific TCRs recognized epitopes lying outside the regions that are mutated in the B.1.351 and B.1.1.7 variants. Only five or six AZD1222 recipients were SARS-CoV-2 seropositive at baseline, limiting conclusions about previously exposed vaccinees. The vaccine-associated CD4 TCRs covered the entire spike protein, and the dominant responses fell in regions 160-218 and 743-854. After two AZD1222 doses, spike-specific TCR breadth and depth were significantly higher than at day 0 and than in MenACWY recipients. Because no day 14 peak-response samples were available, the repertoires could be characterized only after the peak T cell response. Most participants were white British and females outnumbered males, and the authors suggested that clonal diversity may have been underestimated. The 56-69-year group was small, and its depth increase did not reach significance, likely because of low power.

The source is an adult in good health. The chain links TRBV15 with TRBJ1-4; 6 matching bases give a weak D call of TRBD1. Sequencing was performed on peripheral blood, taken on day 0 of AZD1222 vaccination. CDR3 reads: CATTPGAAGQKLFF. The nucleotide sequence reads TGTGCCACGACCCCAGGGGCTGCGGGGCAAAAACTGTTTTTT.